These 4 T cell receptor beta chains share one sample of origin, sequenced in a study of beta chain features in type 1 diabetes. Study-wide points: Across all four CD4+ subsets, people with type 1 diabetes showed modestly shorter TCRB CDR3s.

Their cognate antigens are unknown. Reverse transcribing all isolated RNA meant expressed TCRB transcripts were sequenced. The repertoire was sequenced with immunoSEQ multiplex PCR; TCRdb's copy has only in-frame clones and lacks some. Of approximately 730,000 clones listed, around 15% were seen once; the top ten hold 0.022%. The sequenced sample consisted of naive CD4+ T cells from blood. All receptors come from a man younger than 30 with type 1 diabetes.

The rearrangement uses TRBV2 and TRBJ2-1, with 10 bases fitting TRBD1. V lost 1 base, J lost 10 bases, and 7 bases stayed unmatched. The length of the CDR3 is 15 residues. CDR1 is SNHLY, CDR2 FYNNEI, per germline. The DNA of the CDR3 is TGTGCCAGCAGTGAAGGGAGGACAGGGGGTAAGGAGCAGTTCTTC. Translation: CASSEGRTGGKEQFF.

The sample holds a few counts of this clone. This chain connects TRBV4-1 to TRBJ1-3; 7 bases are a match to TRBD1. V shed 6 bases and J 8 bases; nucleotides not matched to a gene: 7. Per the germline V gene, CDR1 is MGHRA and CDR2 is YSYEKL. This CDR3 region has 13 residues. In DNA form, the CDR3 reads TGCGCCAGCAGTAGGACAGGATTGGACACCATATATTTT. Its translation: CASSRTGLDTIYF.

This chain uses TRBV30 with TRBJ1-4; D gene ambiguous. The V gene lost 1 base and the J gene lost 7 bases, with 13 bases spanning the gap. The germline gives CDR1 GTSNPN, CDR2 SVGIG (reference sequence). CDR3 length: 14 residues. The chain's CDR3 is CAWSANSLIEKLFF. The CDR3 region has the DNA TGTGCCTGGAGTGCGAACAGCCTAATTGAAAAACTGTTTTTT.

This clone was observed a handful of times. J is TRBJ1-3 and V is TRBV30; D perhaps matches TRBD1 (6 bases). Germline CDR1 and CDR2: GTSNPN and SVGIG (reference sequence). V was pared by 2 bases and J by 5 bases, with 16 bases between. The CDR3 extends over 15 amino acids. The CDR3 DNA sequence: TGTGCCTGGAGTCAAACCTCACAGGGACGAAACACCATATATTTT. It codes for CAWSQTSQGRNTIYF.